What follows are 27 T cell receptor beta chains derived from one specimen sequenced in a study of blood T cell repertoires in COVID-19. Repertoires were generated with immunoSEQ multiplex PCR, while TCRdb's copy carries only in-frame clones and drops some. Of 240,000 or so clones listed, approximately 86% were seen once; the top ten hold 3%. Material: peripheral blood. Receptors were obtained from a woman aged 30 to 39 who had recovered from COVID-19.

The chain uses TRBV10-3 and TRBJ2-3; 7 bases fit TRBD2. V shed 5 bases, J shed 4 bases, and the junction held 18 bases outside the gene matches. This CDR3 has 18 amino acids. Germline assignment: CDR1 ENHRY and CDR2 SYGVKD. The CDR3 loop reads CAISMSRTSVKYPDTQYF. CDR3 nucleotide sequence: TGTGCCATCAGTATGAGTCGCACTAGCGTAAAGTATCCAGATACGCAGTATTTT.

The chain is built from TRBV6-5 and TRBJ2-5; D remains unclear. The CDR3 sequence is 11 residues long. Trimming left V 11 bases short and J 5 bases short, with 12 bases between. CDR1 is MNHEY, CDR2 SVGAGI, per germline. In nucleotides, the CDR3 is TGTGCCGCCCGCCGAGTGGAGACCCAGTACTTC. This codes for CAARRVETQYF.

V is TRBV2 and J is TRBJ1-1, with no clear D. There are 13 residues in the CDR3. In germline, CDR1 is SNHLY, CDR2 FYNNEI. V was pared by 3 bases and J by 3 bases, with 8 bases between. The CDR3 nucleotides are TGTGCCAGCAGTGATCTGGGAGACACTGAAGCTTTCTTT. Its protein is CASSDLGDTEAFF.

The V and J genes are TRBV2 and TRBJ2-7; 7 bases are a match to TRBD1. Germline V CDR1 and CDR2: SNHLY, FYNNEI. The CDR3 runs to 13 residues. J gave up 2 bases and V 6 bases, and 4 bases lay outside the gene matches. This chain's CDR3 is CASRSTGTYEQYF. The CDR3 nucleotides are TGTGCCAGCAGATCGACAGGGACCTACGAGCAGTACTTC.

The V call is TRBV5-6, the J call TRBJ1-1, with TRBD1 as a possible D gene (6 bases). The CDR3 has 15 residues. Trimming left V 4 bases short and J 4 bases short, with 17 bases between. Per the germline V gene, CDR1 is SGHDT and CDR2 is YYEEEE. CDR3 sequence (DNA): TGTGCCAGCAGCCCGATAGGGGGGGGGTTCACTGAAGCTTTCTTT. Amino acids: CASSPIGGGFTEAFF.

The chain links TRBV6-1 to TRBJ2-1; tentatively, D is TRBD2 (7 bases). Trimming took off 4 bases at V and 5 bases at J, with 18 bases between the two ends. CDR3 length equals 16 residues. Germline-derived CDR1 and CDR2 are MNHNS and SASEGT. CDR3 sequence: CASSGLLGGPHNEQFF. CDR3 bases: TGTGCCAGCAGTGGCCTGTTGGGGGGGCCCCACAATGAGCAGTTCTTC.

The chain joins TRBV25-1 to TRBJ2-7, with TRBD2 identical over 7 bases. This CDR3 region has 15 residues. V lost 2 bases and J lost 1; bases outside the gene matches: 5. CDR1 MGHDK and CDR2 SYGVNS come from the germline V gene. The CDR3 bases are TGTGCCAGCAGTGAAGGGGGGACTAAATCCTACGAGCAGTACTTC. Its protein is CASSEGGTKSYEQYF.

This clone was detected once. This chain joins TRBV27 and TRBJ1-2, with D possibly matching TRBD1 (5 bases). V lost 4 bases to trimming and J lost 1 base, with 7 bases between them. There are 13 residues in the CDR3. Germline V gene sequence: CDR1 MNHEY, CDR2 SMNVEV (reference sequence). The DNA for the CDR3 is TGTGCCAGCAGTTCCAGGGTTAACTATGGCTACACCTTC. It is translated as CASSSRVNYGYTF.

V gene TRBV30 combines with J gene TRBJ2-5; D might be TRBD2 (5 bases). The CDR3 contains 13 residues. V lost 3 bases to trimming and J lost 5 bases, with 13 bases between them. CDR1 and CDR2 (germline): GTSNPN, SVGIG (reference sequence). CDR3 nucleotides: TGTGCCTGGAGCGCCCGGGAAAGGGAGACCCAGTACTTC. Translating it yields CAWSARERETQYF.

This chain links TRBV29-1 with TRBJ2-5; a weak D match, TRBD2 (5 bases). This CDR3 region has 13 residues. The V gene's germline CDR1 is SQVTM and CDR2 ANQGSEA. V was shortened by 7 bases and J by 1 base, with 13 bases between the two germline ends. The CDR3 spells CSAGTSSQETQYF. In DNA, the CDR3 is TGCAGCGCTGGTACTAGTTCCCAAGAGACCCAGTACTTC.

This chain connects TRBV11-1 to TRBJ2-7, with TRBD1 matching 7 bases. Germline V gene sequence: CDR1 SGHAT, CDR2 FQDESV (reference sequence). V was clipped by 2 bases and J by 3 bases; unmatched bases: 7. The length of the CDR3 is 15 residues. Here the CDR3 reads CASSLRSGGVYEQYF. CDR3 DNA sequence: TGTGCCAGCAGCTTAAGGTCAGGGGGAGTCTACGAGCAGTACTTC.

The CDR3 sequence: CATTSASGSTDTQYF. The CDR3 DNA reads as TGTGCCACCACCAGCGCTTCGGGGAGCACAGATACGCAGTATTTT. V usage is TRBV24-1 and J usage is TRBJ2-3; D is perhaps TRBD2 (5 bases). The germline gives CDR1 KGHDR, CDR2 SFDVKD. The CDR3 is 15 amino acids. V was shortened by 8 bases and J by 0 bases, with 14 bases between the two germline ends.

V and J are TRBV19 and TRBJ2-3, with TRBD2 matching over 13 bases. V shed 8 bases and J 4 bases; nucleotides not matched to a gene: 6. The CDR3 is 15 amino acids. CDR1 LNHDA and CDR2 SQIVND come from the germline V gene (reference sequence). CDR3 nucleotides: TGTGCCAGTGCCTTGGGACTAGCGGGGCCAGATACGCAGTATTTT. Amino acid sequence: CASALGLAGPDTQYF. Full variable domain (missing parts from reference TRBV19 and TRBJ2-3): DGGITQSPKYLFRKEGQNVTLSCEQNLNHDAMYWYRQDPGQGLRLIYYSQIVNDFQKGDIAEGYSVSREKKESFPLTVTSAQKNPTAFYLCASALGLAGPDTQYFGPGTRLTVL.

The chain couples TRBV5-4 to TRBJ2-2; 9 bases fit TRBD1. V was clipped by 3 bases and J by 1 base; unmatched bases: 4. This CDR3 is built from 16 residues. Germline-derived CDR1 and CDR2 are SGHNT and YYREEE (reference sequence). CDR3 DNA sequence: TGTGCCAGCAGCTCCGGGACAGGGATGAACACCGGGGAGCTGTTTTTT. This encodes CASSSGTGMNTGELFF.

This sequence joins TRBV6-2 or TRBV6-3 and TRBJ1-6; 7 nucleotides align to TRBD1. Unmatched junction bases numbered 7, after V lost 2 bases and J lost 0 bases. Germline-derived CDR1 and CDR2 are MNHEY and SVGEGT. CDR3 size: 18 residues. CDR3 sequence (DNA): TGTGCCAGCAGTTACACTCCCGGGACAGTCTCCTATAATTCACCCCTCCACTTT. This codes for CASSYTPGTVSYNSPLHF.

This sequence joins TRBV7-3 and TRBJ2-5; TRBD2 is a possible D gene (7 bases). Germline CDR1 SGHTA, CDR2 FQGTGA. Between the trimmed V and J ends, which lost 5 bases and 1 base, there was a span of 17 bases. CDR3 size: 16 residues. The DNA of the CDR3 is TGTGCCAGCAGCCCCTCGGGGGGCATCCCCCAAGAGACCCAGTACTTC. Translation: CASSPSGGIPQETQYF.

This rearrangement joins TRBV5-1 to TRBJ1-1; D is unclear. V was cut by 4 bases and J by 2 bases, with 15 bases left in between. Germline CDR1 reads SGHRS; CDR2 reads YFSETQ. This CDR3 has 15 amino acids. The CDR3 here is CASSPSDWANTEAFF. The CDR3 nucleotides are TGCGCCAGCAGCCCGTCGGACTGGGCTAACACTGAAGCTTTCTTT.

The chain combines TRBV27 with TRBJ1-2; TRBD1 matches at 8 bases. The CDR3 has 15 amino acids. Germline assignment: CDR1 MNHEY and CDR2 SMNVEV (reference sequence). Unmatched junction bases numbered 12, after V lost 8 bases and J lost 4 bases. CDR3 sequence: CASGSPGGTPYGYTF. As DNA, the CDR3 is TGTGCCAGCGGATCCCCAGGGGGCACACCCTATGGCTACACCTTC.

The chain uses TRBV7-2 and TRBJ1-4; 8 nucleotides line up with TRBD1. The J segment lost 4 bases and the V segment lost 0 bases, leaving 1 base of the junction unmatched. The CDR3 has 15 amino acids. Germline CDR1 is SGHTA and CDR2 is FQGNSA. For the CDR3, the DNA is TGTGCCAGCAGCTTAGCAGGACAGGGTAATGAAAAACTGTTTTTT. Residues: CASSLAGQGNEKLFF.

The chain combines TRBV7-2 with TRBJ1-1; 8 bases match TRBD1. The CDR3 runs 19 residues. The germline CDR1 and CDR2 sequences are SGHTA and FQGNSA. Trimming took 5 bases from V and 1 from J; bases not matched to a gene: 18. Here the CDR3 reads CASSENQIRPGGRNTEAFF. In nucleotides, the CDR3 is TGTGCCAGCAGCGAGAATCAGATCCGCCCAGGGGGCAGGAACACTGAAGCTTTCTTT.

The chain recombines TRBV19 with TRBJ2-1, with TRBD2 matching over 16 bases. Germline-derived CDR1 and CDR2 are LNHDA and SQIVND (reference sequence). There are 18 residues in the CDR3. After removal of 7 bases from V and 2 bases from J, the junction contained 8 bases not matched to a gene. Written as DNA, the CDR3 is TGTGCCAGTACCCCCGGGACTAGCGGGGGGGCACCCTACAATGAGCAGTTCTTC. Translating it yields CASTPGTSGGAPYNEQFF.

The rearrangement uses TRBV2 and TRBJ1-2, with a tentative D call TRBD1 (5 bases). V was clipped by 4 bases and J by 8 bases, with 20 bases between them. The CDR3 is 15 amino acids. In germline, CDR1 is SNHLY, CDR2 FYNNEI. CDR3 sequence: CASSVPGGGLRGYTF. DNA of the CDR3: TGTGCCAGCAGTGTTCCCGGGGGGGGGTTGAGAGGCTACACCTTC.

The chain is built from TRBV2 and TRBJ2-3; TRBD2 matches 11 bases. The CDR3 length is 15 residues. Trimming cost V 7 bases and J 2 bases; bases outside gene matches: 5. Germline CDR1 and CDR2: SNHLY and FYNNEI. CDR3 amino acids: CASTLAGGFTDTQYF. Here the CDR3 DNA reads TGTGCCAGCACTTTAGCGGGGGGGTTCACAGATACGCAGTATTTT.

The chain is built from TRBV29-1 and TRBJ1-2, with D possibly being TRBD1 (6 bases). Germline V gene data show CDR1 as SQVTM and CDR2 as ANQGSEA. Trimming removed 3 bases from V and 4 bases from J, with 9 bases in between. CDR3 length: 12 residues. The CDR3 nucleotides read TGCAGCGTTGACAGGGGTTTCTATGGCTACACCTTC. Residues: CSVDRGFYGYTF.

The gene calls are TRBV5-1 and TRBJ2-2; maybe TRBD2 (6 bases). Trimming removed 4 bases from V and 7 bases from J, with 17 bases in between. The germline CDR1 and CDR2 sequences are SGHRS and YFSETQ. The CDR3 sequence is 15 residues long. The DNA of the CDR3 is TGCGCCAGCAGCCCCGCGGAGGGGCTGGACGGGGAGCTGTTTTTT. Translated: CASSPAEGLDGELFF.

V usage is TRBV10-3 and J usage is TRBJ1-5; 12 bases are a match to TRBD1. Germline assignment: CDR1 ENHRY and CDR2 SYGVKD. The ends lost 10 bases at V and 6 bases at J; junction bases unmatched: 7. The CDR3 totals 14 residues. The CDR3 reads CATWGTGGGQPQHF. The CDR3 coding sequence is TGTGCCACCTGGGGGACAGGGGGCGGTCAGCCCCAGCATTTT.

This clone was picked up a small number of times. The chain uses TRBV6-6 and TRBJ2-7; perhaps TRBD2 as D (5 bases). Germline CDR1 MNHNY, CDR2 SVGAGI (reference sequence). This CDR3 contains 15 residues. V lost 6 bases and J 2 bases, leaving 17 bases between the germline ends. The DNA for the CDR3 is TGTGCCAGCAGAACTTCGGGGTCACTCACCTACGAGCAGTACTTC. Its protein product is CASRTSGSLTYEQYF.